The T cell receptor (beta chain) described here comes from a study of blood T cell repertoires in COVID-19 (dated by TCRdb to about 2020). Study-wide context: Samples covering the acute and convalescent phases of COVID-19 were provided by collaborators in the United States, Italy and Spain. The material from the prospective study consisted of cDNA or gDNA derived from T cells, B-cell-depleted T cells, or PBMCs. The dataset comprised deeply sampled blood TCRbeta repertoires from subjects exposed to, actively infected with, or recovered from COVID-19. The repertoires were released in a freely available public database meant as a resource for research on the immune response to SARS-CoV-2. Samples came from the ongoing ImmuneRACE study (first 160 participants) plus 1,254 subjects from 6 global collaborators. A de-identified subject ID, COVID-19 status, age in years and sex were almost always included in the sample metadata. HLA class I and class II types, where available, came from metadata supplied by the sample provider rather than from assay-based typing. General findings and caveats noted by the study authors: The quantity of clinical and demographic metadata differed by source and by participant and was supplied without curation.

Samples from volunteer blood donors who had recovered from COVID-19 were contributed by a second Seattle source. Collaborating institutions collected whole blood in K2EDTA tubes following their own protocols. For TCRbeta analysis, collaborator samples were shipped as frozen whole blood, as isolated PBMCs, or as DNA extracted from either sample type. The immunoSEQ Assay, a bias-controlled multiplex PCR, was used to amplify TCRbeta CDR3 regions from genomic DNA. The study's processing was this. The number of nucleated cells in each sample was estimated by amplification of reference gene primers within the assay. To quantify the absolute abundance of each unique TCRbeta CDR3 rearrangement, sequence reads were collapsed and filtered. Productive Simpson clonality was computed per sample as the square root of Simpson's diversity index over productive rearrangements. TCRdb holds this immuneACCESS table with in-frame rearrangements only. Some clones are missing; in checked studies, unresolved V genes explain under half, and the rest has no known cause. D and trimming were read from the DNA, whereas the V and J calls and clone size are those reported in that table. Across this sample there are under 300,000 clones, with approximately 82% seen only once. The ten largest clones represent 4.6% of the sample.

The count of this clone is one. There is no known antigen for this receptor. It has no much larger one-base neighbor in the sample; base qualities were not kept. The material sequenced was peripheral blood. This receptor was identified in a man aged 60-69 years who had recovered from COVID-19.

Read as DNA, the sequence is TGCACCAGCAGCCAAGATCTGCTAGCGGAACTGAGGGGCTACGAGCAGTACTTC. Its protein is CTSSQDLLAELRGYEQYF. The V and J genes are TRBV1 and TRBJ2-7; TRBD2 was called by the table and not checked on the DNA. TRBV1 is designated a pseudogene. From its cysteine to its phenylalanine, the CDR3 spans 18 amino acids. Only CDR3 DNA is held: 54 bases, read in frame from base 1.